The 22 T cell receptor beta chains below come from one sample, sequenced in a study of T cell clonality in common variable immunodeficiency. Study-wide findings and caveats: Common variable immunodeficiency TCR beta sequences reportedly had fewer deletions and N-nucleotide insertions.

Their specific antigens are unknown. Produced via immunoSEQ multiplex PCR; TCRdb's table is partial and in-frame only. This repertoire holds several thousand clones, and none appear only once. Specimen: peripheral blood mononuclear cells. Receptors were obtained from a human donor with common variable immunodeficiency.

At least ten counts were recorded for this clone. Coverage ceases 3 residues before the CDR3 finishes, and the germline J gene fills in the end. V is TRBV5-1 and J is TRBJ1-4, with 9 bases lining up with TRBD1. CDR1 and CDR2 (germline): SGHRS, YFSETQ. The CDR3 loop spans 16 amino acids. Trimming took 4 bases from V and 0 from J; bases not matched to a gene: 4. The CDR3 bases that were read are TGCGCCAGCAGCCTAGGGACAGGGACAACTAATGAAAAA. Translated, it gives CASSLGTGTTNEK. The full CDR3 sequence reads CASSLGTGTTNEKLFF.

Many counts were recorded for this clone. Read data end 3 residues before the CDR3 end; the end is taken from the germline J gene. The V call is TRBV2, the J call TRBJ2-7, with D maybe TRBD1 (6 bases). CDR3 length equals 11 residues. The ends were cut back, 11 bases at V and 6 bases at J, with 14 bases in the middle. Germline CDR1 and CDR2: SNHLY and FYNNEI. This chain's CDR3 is CAGSGQSEQYF. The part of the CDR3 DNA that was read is TGTGCCGGATCCGGACAGTCCGAG.

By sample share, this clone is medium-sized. The covered CDR3 bases are TGTGCCAGCAGGGGGGACAGGGGTCCTGGGGAG. This encodes CASRGDRGPGE. The entire CDR3 protein reads CASRGDRGPGELFF. This chain connects TRBV2 to TRBJ2-2; 10 positions match TRBD1. The CDR3 goes on 3 residues after the read ends, and that part is filled in from the germline J gene. The CDR3 has 14 amino acids. Germline lookup yields CDR1 SNHLY and CDR2 FYNNEI. Unmatched junction bases numbered 6, after V lost 6 bases and J lost 8 bases.

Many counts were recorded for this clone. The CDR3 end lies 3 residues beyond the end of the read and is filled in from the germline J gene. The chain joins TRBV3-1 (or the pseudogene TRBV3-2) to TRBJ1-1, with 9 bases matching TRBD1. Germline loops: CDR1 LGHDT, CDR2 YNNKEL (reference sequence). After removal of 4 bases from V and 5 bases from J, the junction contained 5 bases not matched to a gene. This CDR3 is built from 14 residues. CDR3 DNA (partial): TGTGCCAGCAGCCTCGACAGGGGGAGTACTGAA. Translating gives CASSLDRGSTE. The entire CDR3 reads CASSLDRGSTEAFF.

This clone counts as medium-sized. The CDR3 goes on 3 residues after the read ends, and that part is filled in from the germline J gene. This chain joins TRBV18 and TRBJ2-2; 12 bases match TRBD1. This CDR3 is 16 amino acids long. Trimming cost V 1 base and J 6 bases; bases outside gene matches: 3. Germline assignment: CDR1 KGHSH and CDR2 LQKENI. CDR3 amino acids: CASSPLGQGASGELFF. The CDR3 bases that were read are TGTGCCAGCTCACCACTGGGACAGGGGGCGTCCGGGGAG.

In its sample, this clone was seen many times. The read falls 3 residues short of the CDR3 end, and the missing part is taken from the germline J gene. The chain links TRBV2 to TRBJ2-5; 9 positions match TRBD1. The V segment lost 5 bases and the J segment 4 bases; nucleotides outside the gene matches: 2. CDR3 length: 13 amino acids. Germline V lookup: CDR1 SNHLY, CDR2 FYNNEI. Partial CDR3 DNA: TGTGCCAGCAGTTGGACAGGGGTAGAGACC. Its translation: CASSWTGVET. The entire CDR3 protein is CASSWTGVETQYF.

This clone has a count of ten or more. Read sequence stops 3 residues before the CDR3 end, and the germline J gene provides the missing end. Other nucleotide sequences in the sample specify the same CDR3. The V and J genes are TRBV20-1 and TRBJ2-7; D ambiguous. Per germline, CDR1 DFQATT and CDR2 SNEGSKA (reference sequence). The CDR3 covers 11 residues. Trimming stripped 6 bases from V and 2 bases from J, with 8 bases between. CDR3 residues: CSASRTYEQYF. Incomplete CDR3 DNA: TGCAGTGCGAGCCGTACCTACGAG.

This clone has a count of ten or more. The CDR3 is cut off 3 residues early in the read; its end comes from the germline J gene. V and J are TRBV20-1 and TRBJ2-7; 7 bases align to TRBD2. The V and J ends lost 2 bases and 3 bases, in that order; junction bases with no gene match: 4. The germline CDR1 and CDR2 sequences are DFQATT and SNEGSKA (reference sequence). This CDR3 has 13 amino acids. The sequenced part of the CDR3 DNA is TGCAGTGCTAGACCCCTAGCGGTCTACGAG. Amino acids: CSARPLAVYE. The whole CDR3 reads CSARPLAVYEQYF.

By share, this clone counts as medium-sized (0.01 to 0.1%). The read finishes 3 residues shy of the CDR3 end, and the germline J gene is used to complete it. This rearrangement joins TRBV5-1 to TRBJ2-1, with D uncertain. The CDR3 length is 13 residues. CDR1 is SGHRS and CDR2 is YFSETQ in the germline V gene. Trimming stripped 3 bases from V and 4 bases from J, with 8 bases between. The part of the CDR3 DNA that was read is TGCGCCAGCAGCTCAGATTTATACAATGAG. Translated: CASSSDLYNE. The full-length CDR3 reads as CASSSDLYNEQFF.

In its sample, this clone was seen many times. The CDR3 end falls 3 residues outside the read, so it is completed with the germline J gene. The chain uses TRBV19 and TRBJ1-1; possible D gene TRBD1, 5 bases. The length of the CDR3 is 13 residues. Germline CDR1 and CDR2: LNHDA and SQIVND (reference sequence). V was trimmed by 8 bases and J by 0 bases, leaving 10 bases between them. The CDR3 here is CASATALNTEAFF. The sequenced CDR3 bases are TGTGCCAGTGCGACAGCCTTGAACACTGAA. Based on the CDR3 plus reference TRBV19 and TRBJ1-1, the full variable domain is DGGITQSPKYLFRKEGQNVTLSCEQNLNHDAMYWYRQDPGQGLRLIYYSQIVNDFQKGDIAEGYSVSREKKESFPLTVTSAQKNPTAFYLCASATALNTEAFFGQGTRLTVV.

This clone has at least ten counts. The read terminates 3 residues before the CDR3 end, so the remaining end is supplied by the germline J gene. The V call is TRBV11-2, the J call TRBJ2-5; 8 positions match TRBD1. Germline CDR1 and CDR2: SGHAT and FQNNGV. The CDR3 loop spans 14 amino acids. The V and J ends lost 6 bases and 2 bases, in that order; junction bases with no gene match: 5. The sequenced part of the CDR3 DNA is TGTGCCAGCAGACCCACAGGGGGGCAAGAGACC. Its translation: CASRPTGGQET. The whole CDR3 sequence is CASRPTGGQETQYF.

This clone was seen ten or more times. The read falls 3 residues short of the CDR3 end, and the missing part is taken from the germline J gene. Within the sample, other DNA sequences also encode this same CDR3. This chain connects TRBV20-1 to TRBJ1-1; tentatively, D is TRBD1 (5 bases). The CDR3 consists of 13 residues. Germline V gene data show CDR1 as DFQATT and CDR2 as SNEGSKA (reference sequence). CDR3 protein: CSVRTLQGREAFF. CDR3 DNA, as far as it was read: TGCAGTGTACGAACTTTGCAGGGTAGGGAA.

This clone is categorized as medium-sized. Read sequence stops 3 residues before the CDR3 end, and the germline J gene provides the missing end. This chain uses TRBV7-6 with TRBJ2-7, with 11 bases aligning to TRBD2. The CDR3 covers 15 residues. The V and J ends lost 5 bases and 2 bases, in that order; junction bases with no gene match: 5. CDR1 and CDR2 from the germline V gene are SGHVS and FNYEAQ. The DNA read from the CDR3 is TGTGCCAGCAGCCTTTTAGCGGGAGGGACCTACGAG. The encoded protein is CASSLLAGGTYE. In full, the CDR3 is CASSLLAGGTYEQYF.

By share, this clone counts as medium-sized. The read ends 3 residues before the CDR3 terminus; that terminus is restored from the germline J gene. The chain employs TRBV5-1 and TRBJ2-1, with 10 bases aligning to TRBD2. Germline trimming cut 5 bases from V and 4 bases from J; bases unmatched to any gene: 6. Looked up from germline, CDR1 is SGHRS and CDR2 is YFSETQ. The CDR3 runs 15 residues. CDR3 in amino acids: CASRESGGGYNEQFF. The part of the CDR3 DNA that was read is TGCGCCAGCAGGGAAAGCGGGGGGGGATACAATGAG.

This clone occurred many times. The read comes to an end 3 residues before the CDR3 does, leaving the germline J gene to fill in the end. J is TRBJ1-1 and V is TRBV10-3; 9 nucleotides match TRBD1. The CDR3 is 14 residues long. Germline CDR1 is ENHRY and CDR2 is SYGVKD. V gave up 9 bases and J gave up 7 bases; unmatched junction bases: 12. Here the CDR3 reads CAIMTGGLPFEAFF. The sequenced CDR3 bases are TGTGCCATTATGACAGGGGGTCTTCCGTTTGAA.

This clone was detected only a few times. The CDR3 sequence: CASSPPYFGELFF. Incomplete CDR3 DNA: TGTGCCAGCAGCCCCCCCTATTTCGGGGAG. This rearrangement joins TRBV7-3 to TRBJ2-2; D is ambiguous. The read finishes 3 residues shy of the CDR3 end, and the germline J gene is used to complete it. Germline CDR1 and CDR2: SGHTA and FQGTGA. This CDR3 contains 13 residues. The V gene lost 5 bases and the J gene lost 7 bases, with 11 bases spanning the gap.

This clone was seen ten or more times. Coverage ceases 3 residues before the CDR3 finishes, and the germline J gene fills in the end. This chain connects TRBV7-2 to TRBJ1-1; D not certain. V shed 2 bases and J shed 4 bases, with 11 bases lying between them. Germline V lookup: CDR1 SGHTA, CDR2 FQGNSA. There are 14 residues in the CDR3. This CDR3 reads CASSLNFGSTEAFF. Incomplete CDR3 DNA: TGTGCCAGCAGCTTAAATTTCGGTAGCACTGAA.

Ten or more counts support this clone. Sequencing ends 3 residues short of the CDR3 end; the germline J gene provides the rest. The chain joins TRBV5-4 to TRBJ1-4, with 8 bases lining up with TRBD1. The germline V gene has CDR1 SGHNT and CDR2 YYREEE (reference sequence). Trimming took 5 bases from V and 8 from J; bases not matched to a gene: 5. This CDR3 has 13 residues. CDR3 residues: CASSWDRNEKLFF. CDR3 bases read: TGTGCCAGCAGTTGGGACAGGAACGAAAAA.

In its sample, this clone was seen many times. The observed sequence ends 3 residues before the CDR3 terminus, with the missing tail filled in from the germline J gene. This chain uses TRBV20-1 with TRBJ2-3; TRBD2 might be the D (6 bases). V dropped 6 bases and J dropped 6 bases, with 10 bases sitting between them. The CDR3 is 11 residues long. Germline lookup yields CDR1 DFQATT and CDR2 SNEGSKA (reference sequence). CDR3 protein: CSATRVDTQYF. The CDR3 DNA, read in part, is TGCAGTGCGACTAGGGTCGATACG.

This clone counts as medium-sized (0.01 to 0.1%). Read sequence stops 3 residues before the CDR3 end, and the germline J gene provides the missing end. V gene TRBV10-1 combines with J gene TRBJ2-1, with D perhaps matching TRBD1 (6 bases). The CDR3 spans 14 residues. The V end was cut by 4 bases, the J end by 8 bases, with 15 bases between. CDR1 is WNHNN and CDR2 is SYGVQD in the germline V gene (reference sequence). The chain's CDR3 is CASSGQDVMDEQFF. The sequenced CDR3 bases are TGCGCCAGCAGTGGACAGGACGTAATGGATGAG.

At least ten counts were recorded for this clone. CDR3 sequence reads: CASTGKRGSSYNEQFF. CDR3 bases read: TGTGCCAGTACCGGAAAGCGGGGGAGCTCCTACAATGAG. The genes are TRBV19 and TRBJ2-1, with TRBD2 identical over 8 bases. From the germline J gene comes the end of the CDR3, since the read stops 3 residues before it. The germline CDR1 and CDR2 sequences are LNHDA and SQIVND (reference sequence). The CDR3 totals 16 residues. Trimming removed 7 bases from V and 0 bases from J; junction bases left unmatched: 8.

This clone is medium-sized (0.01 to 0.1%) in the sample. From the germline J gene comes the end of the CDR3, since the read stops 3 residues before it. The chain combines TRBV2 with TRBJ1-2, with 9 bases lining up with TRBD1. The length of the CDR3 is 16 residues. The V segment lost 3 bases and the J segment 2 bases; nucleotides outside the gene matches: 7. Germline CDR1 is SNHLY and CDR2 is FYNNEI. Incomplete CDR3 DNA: TGTGCCAGCAGTGACCCGGACAGGGGAGAAAACTATGGC. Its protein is CASSDPDRGENYG. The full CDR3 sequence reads CASSDPDRGENYGYTF.